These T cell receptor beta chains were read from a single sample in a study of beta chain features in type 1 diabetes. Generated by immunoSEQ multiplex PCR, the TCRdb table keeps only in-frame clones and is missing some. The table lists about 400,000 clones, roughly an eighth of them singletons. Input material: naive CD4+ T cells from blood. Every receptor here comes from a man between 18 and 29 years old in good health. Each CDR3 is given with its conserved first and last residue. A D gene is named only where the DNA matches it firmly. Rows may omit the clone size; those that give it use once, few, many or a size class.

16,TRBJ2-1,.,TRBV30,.,TGTGCCTGGAGTGTTACAGGGTTTGGGTCCTACAATGAGCAGTTCTTC,CAWSVTGFGSYNEQFF
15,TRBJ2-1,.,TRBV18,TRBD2,TGTGCCAGCTCACCAGCGGGAGGCTCCTACAATGAGCAGTTCTTC,CASSPAGGSYNEQFF
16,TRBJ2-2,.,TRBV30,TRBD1,TGTGCCTGGAGAGCCCGGGACAGGGGGCGCGTCGGGGAGCTGTTTTTT,CAWRARDRGRVGELFF
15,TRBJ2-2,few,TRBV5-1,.,TGCGCCAGCAGCTTGAGGTCTTCGGGTACCGGGGAGCTGTTTTTT,CASSLRSSGTGELFF
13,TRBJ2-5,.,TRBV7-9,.,TGTGCCAGCAGCTTAGCTTTCCTCGAGACCCAGTACTTC,CASSLAFLETQYF
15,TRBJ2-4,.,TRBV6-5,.,TGTGCCAGCAGTCACTTGGCGGGAGCCAAAAACATTCAGTACTTC,CASSHLAGAKNIQYF
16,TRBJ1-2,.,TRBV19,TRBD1,TGTGCCAGTAGCCGACAGGGCGGATTGGCTAACTATGGCTACACCTTC,CASSRQGGLANYGYTF
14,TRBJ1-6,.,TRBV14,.,TGTGCCAGCAGCCAGGCAGGGAAGAATTCACCCCTCCACTTT,CASSQAGKNSPLHF
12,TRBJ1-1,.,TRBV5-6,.,TGTGCCAGCAGCTTGGGGACTCCTGAAGCTTTCTTT,CASSLGTPEAFF
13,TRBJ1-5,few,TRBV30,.,TGTGCCTGGAGTGGTACAGGGCAACAGCCCCAGCATTTT,CAWSGTGQQPQHF
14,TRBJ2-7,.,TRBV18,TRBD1,TGTGCCAGCTCACCAAACGACAGGGGTTACGAGCAGTACTTC,CASSPNDRGYEQYF
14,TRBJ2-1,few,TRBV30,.,TGTGCCTGGAGTGGGTTTTTAGCGTACTATGAGCAGTTCTTC,CAWSGFLAYYEQFF
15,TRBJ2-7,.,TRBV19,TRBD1,TGTGCCAGTAGTCAAGAGGGACAGGGAGGCAACGAGCAGTACTTC,CASSQEGQGGNEQYF
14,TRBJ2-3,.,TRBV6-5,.,TGTGCCAGCATGGGTGGGGCTTCGACAGATACGCAGTATTTT,CASMGGASTDTQYF
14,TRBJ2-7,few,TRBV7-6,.,TGTGCCAGCAGCTTATGGGAGGACTCCTACGAGCAGTACTTC,CASSLWEDSYEQYF
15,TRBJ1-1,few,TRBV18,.,TGTGCCAGCTCACCACCCCCGGGTATGAACACTGAAGCTTTCTTT,CASSPPPGMNTEAFF
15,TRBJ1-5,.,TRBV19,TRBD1,TGTGCCTCCTCGACAGGGATGCGATGGGGACAGCCCCAGCATTTT,CASSTGMRWGQPQHF
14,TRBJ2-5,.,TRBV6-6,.,TGTGCCAGCAGTTACACTGACAGCCAAGAGACCCAGTACTTC,CASSYTDSQETQYF
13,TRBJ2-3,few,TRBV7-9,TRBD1,TGTGCCAGCACCTTAAGGACAGGCCATACGCAGTATTTT,CASTLRTGHTQYF
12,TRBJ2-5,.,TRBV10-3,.,TGTGCCATATCGGAGCCCCTTGAGACCCAGTACTTC,CAISEPLETQYF
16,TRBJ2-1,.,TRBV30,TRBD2,TGTGCCTGGAGTGGGGGACTAGCGGGTGATAAAGGTGAGCAGTTCTTC,CAWSGGLAGDKGEQFF
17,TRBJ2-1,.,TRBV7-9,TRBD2,TGTGCCAGCAGCAGTGCCCGTGCGGGGGGGGCTTGGAATGAGCAGTTCTTC,CASSSARAGGAWNEQFF
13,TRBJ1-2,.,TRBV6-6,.,TGTGCCAGCAGTTACAGGGGTTACCATGGCTACACCTTC,CASSYRGYHGYTF
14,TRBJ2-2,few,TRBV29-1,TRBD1,TGCAGCGTTGTTGGGACAGCGAACACCGGGGAGCTGTTTTTT,CSVVGTANTGELFF
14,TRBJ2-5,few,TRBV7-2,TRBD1,TGTGCCAGCAGCGTACAGGGGTCTCAAGAGACCCAGTACTTC,CASSVQGSQETQYF